This T cell receptor beta chain was sequenced for a study of blood T cell repertoires in COVID-19. Turning to the study itself: The United States, Italy and Spain provided the acute and convalescent COVID-19 samples. Nucleic acid was either cDNA or gDNA, and it came from T cells, B-cell-depleted T cells, or PBMCs.

Method: immunoSEQ multiplex PCR; TCRdb's copy keeps in-frame clones and lacks some. This table holds about 100,000 clones, 85% found once. Trimming took off 5 bases at V and 7 bases at J, with 9 bases between the two ends. The CDR3 runs 12 residues. The germline V gene encodes CDR1 ENHRY and CDR2 SYGVKD. Specimen: peripheral blood. This chain connects TRBV10-3 to TRBJ2-1, with a tentative D call TRBD2 (5 bases). This receptor was taken from a man aged 50 or older with active or convalescent COVID-19. CDR3 loop: CAISSGPNEQFF. In DNA form, the CDR3 reads TGTGCCATCAGTAGCGGACCTAATGAGCAGTTCTTC.